Each of the 20 T cell receptor beta chains below was sequenced from the same sample in a study of PD-L1 blockade in urothelial cancer. Sequencing used immunoSEQ multiplex PCR; TCRdb keeps in-frame clones, though not all of them. This sample carries about 50,000 clones, around 85% of them seen once, and the ten largest clones take 1.9%. Time point defined: peripheral blood 6 weeks after treatment start. The sample was PBMCs, taken around atezolizumab (anti-PD-L1) treatment. These receptors came from a man aged 50 or older with urothelial cancer.

The chain joins TRBV9 to TRBJ1-2; D is possibly TRBD1 (5 bases). Trimming stripped 1 base from V and 4 bases from J, with 8 bases between. CDR1 and CDR2 (germline): SGDLS, YYNGEE. The CDR3 consists of 13 residues. The CDR3 DNA follows: TGTGCCAGCAGCGTACGGGGGAGCTATGGCTACACCTTC. The encoded protein is CASSVRGSYGYTF.

This chain joins TRBV5-1 and TRBJ1-5; 7 bases line up with TRBD1. CDR1 SGHRS and CDR2 YFSETQ come from the germline V gene. V lost 4 bases to trimming and J lost 5 bases; unmatched junction nucleotides: 15. This CDR3 has 17 residues. CDR3 sequence reads: CASSPERGQGRDQPQHF. CDR3 nucleotides: TGCGCCAGCAGCCCCGAGAGGGGGCAGGGGCGCGATCAGCCCCAGCATTTT.

The chain combines TRBV29-1 with TRBJ2-1; TRBD1 is a possible D gene (6 bases). CDR1 and CDR2 from the germline V gene are SQVTM and ANQGSEA. The ends were cut back, 1 base at V and 4 bases at J, with 14 bases in the middle. The CDR3 is 15 residues long. CDR3 sequence: CSVEVVGARYNEQFF. In DNA, the CDR3 is TGCAGCGTTGAAGTGGTGGGGGCCCGGTACAATGAGCAGTTCTTC.

This CDR3 reads CASSERLAGGQETQYF. The CDR3 coding sequence is TGCGCCAGCAGTGAACGGCTAGCGGGAGGGCAAGAGACCCAGTACTTC. The chain recombines TRBV10-1 with TRBJ2-5; TRBD2 matches 12 bases. The junction had 4 bases not matched to a gene; V was cut back by 3 bases and J by 2 bases. Germline V gene lookup returns CDR1 WNHNN and CDR2 SYGVQD (reference sequence). CDR3 length: 16 residues.

CDR3 protein: CAWSAPGIVSEQFF. CDR3 DNA sequence: TGTGCCTGGAGTGCCCCGGGGATAGTAAGTGAGCAGTTCTTC. The rearrangement uses TRBV30 and TRBJ2-1; tentatively, D is TRBD2 (5 bases). Per germline, CDR1 GTSNPN and CDR2 SVGIG (reference sequence). CDR3 size: 14 residues. V was cut by 1 base and J by 9 bases, with 16 bases left in between.

The chain is built from TRBV6-5 and TRBJ2-7; the D gene is possibly TRBD1 (6 bases). The CDR3 length is 12 residues. CDR1 and CDR2 from the germline V gene are MNHEY and SVGAGI. The V end was cut by 4 bases, the J end by 4 bases, with 8 bases between. The CDR3 spells CASSLGQYEQYF. The CDR3 DNA is TGTGCCAGCAGTTTAGGACAGTACGAGCAGTACTTC.

This chain uses TRBV19 with TRBJ2-1; D ambiguous. Germline V lookup: CDR1 LNHDA, CDR2 SQIVND (reference sequence). CDR3 length: 15 residues. Trimming removed 3 bases from V and 1 base from J, with 10 bases in between. The CDR3, as DNA: TGTGCCAGTAGTATTTTGGGCAGTTCCTACAATGAGCAGTTCTTC. This translates into CASSILGSSYNEQFF.

The CDR3 DNA is TGTGCCAGCAGTTTACTATTTAGCGGGAGCGCAGATACGCAGTATTTT. It translates to CASSLLFSGSADTQYF. The rearrangement joins TRBV27 to TRBJ2-3, with 9 bases that match TRBD2. The CDR3 extends over 16 amino acids. Unmatched junction bases numbered 7, after V lost 2 bases and J lost 4 bases. CDR1 and CDR2 from the germline V gene are MNHEY and SMNVEV (reference sequence).

The CDR3 spells CAIKTGAEGNTIYF. In nucleotides, the CDR3 is TGTGCCATCAAAACAGGGGCGGAAGGAAACACCATATATTTT. This sequence joins TRBV10-3 and TRBJ1-3; the match to TRBD1 covers 7 bases. The J segment lost 4 bases and the V segment lost 7 bases, leaving 7 bases of the junction unmatched. CDR1 and CDR2 from the germline V gene are ENHRY and SYGVKD. The CDR3 has 14 amino acids.

This clone is categorized as medium-sized. This rearrangement joins TRBV5-1 to TRBJ1-2; 9 nucleotides match TRBD1. Germline CDR1 reads SGHRS; CDR2 reads YFSETQ. V was clipped by 4 bases and J by 8 bases; unmatched bases: 12. The CDR3 spans 15 residues. The CDR3 sequence is CASSVSTGGGGGYTF. The CDR3 DNA follows: TGCGCCAGCAGCGTATCAACAGGGGGCGGAGGGGGCTACACCTTC.

The rearrangement uses TRBV29-1 and TRBJ2-1, with 7 bases that match TRBD1. V shed 6 bases and J 0 bases; nucleotides not matched to a gene: 5. The CDR3 runs to 14 residues. The germline V gene has CDR1 SQVTM and CDR2 ANQGSEA. The CDR3, as DNA: TGCAGCGTACAGGGGCTCCCCTCCTACAATGAGCAGTTCTTC. Translation: CSVQGLPSYNEQFF.

V and J are TRBV6-4 and TRBJ2-3; D is possibly TRBD1 (6 bases). Trimming pared 2 bases from V and 8 bases from J, leaving 11 bases between. Germline assignment: CDR1 MRHNA and CDR2 SNTAGT. CDR3 length equals 13 residues. The CDR3, as DNA: TGTGCCAGCAGTGACGACCTCAGGGGTACGCAGTATTTT. Amino acids: CASSDDLRGTQYF.

The chain uses TRBV27 and TRBJ1-2; 7 bases map to TRBD1. V gave up 6 bases and J gave up 8 bases; unmatched junction bases: 6. Germline-derived CDR1 and CDR2 are MNHEY and SMNVEV (reference sequence). The CDR3 consists of 12 residues. This chain's CDR3 is CASSTGERGYTF. CDR3 nucleotide sequence: TGTGCCAGCAGCACAGGGGAGAGGGGCTACACCTTC.

The V call is TRBV19, the J call TRBJ2-1; perhaps TRBD2 as D (6 bases). This CDR3 is 17 amino acids long. Trimming cost V 4 bases and J 0 bases, with 16 bases left between them. The germline V gene encodes CDR1 LNHDA and CDR2 SQIVND (reference sequence). The CDR3 DNA is TGTGCCAGTAGTACTCGCACCGGGACTCTCTCCTACAATGAGCAGTTCTTC. Its protein is CASSTRTGTLSYNEQFF. Looking up the rest from reference TRBV19 and TRBJ2-1 gives the full variable domain: DGGITQSPKYLFRKEGQNVTLSCEQNLNHDAMYWYRQDPGQGLRLIYYSQIVNDFQKGDIAEGYSVSREKKESFPLTVTSAQKNPTAFYLCASSTRTGTLSYNEQFFGPGTRLTVL.

This rearrangement joins TRBV5-4 to TRBJ1-1; D gene unclear. From germline, CDR1 is SGHNT and CDR2 YYREEE (reference sequence). The CDR3 length is 11 residues. Trimming pared 7 bases from V and 2 bases from J, leaving 6 bases between. CDR3 amino acids: CASVLNTEAFF. The CDR3 DNA sequence: TGTGCCAGCGTTTTAAACACTGAAGCTTTCTTT.

The chain has TRBV5-5 and TRBJ1-2; D is unclear. Germline V gene sequence: CDR1 SGHKS, CDR2 YYEKEE (reference sequence). The CDR3 has 16 residues. V lost 0 bases, J lost 0 bases, and 12 bases lay in between. CDR3: CASSLDPVGANYGYTF. The CDR3 coding sequence is TGTGCCAGCAGCTTGGACCCAGTGGGCGCTAACTATGGCTACACCTTC.

The rearrangement uses TRBV19 and TRBJ2-1; 11 bases match TRBD2. Unmatched junction bases numbered 7, after V lost 9 bases and J lost 9 bases. CDR3 length: 13 amino acids. Germline V gene sequence: CDR1 LNHDA, CDR2 SQIVND (reference sequence). The CDR3 nucleotides read TGTGCCAGCGGCGGACTAGCGGGCGGTGAGCAGTTCTTC. The encoded protein is CASGGLAGGEQFF.

The chain uses TRBV6-5 and TRBJ2-7; 14 bases are a match to TRBD2. The CDR3 consists of 16 residues. V dropped 3 bases and J dropped 3; count of bases not matched to a gene: 4. Looked up from germline, CDR1 is MNHEY and CDR2 is SVGAGI. The CDR3 spells CASSYRTSGRFYEQYF. For the CDR3, the DNA is TGTGCCAGCAGTTATAGGACTAGCGGGAGGTTCTACGAGCAGTACTTC.

V usage is TRBV25-1 and J usage is TRBJ1-1; D is perhaps TRBD1 (5 bases). This CDR3 is 15 amino acids long. V gave up 3 bases and J gave up 6 bases, with 17 bases separating them. The germline V gene encodes CDR1 MGHDK and CDR2 SYGVNS. CDR3 DNA: TGTGCCAGCAGTGATTATCTGGGGGACTTGTCTGAAGCTTTCTTT. Its translation: CASSDYLGDLSEAFF.

The chain uses TRBV28 and TRBJ2-1; TRBD2 matches at 12 bases. CDR3 size: 17 residues. Germline V gives CDR1 MDHEN, CDR2 SYDVKM. The V gene end was trimmed by 2 bases and the J gene end by 3 bases; junction bases not matched to a gene: 5. As DNA, the CDR3 is TGTGCCAGCAGTTTAGGGGCTAGCGGGAGGGTCTACAATGAGCAGTTCTTC. Translating gives CASSLGASGRVYNEQFF.